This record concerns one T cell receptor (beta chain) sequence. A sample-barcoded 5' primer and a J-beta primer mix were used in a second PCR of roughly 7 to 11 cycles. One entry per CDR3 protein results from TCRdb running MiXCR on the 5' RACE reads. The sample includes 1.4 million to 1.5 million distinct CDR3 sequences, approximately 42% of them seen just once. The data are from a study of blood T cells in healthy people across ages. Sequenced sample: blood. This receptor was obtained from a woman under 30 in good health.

CDR3 loop: CASSQSGQGRTEAFF. The CDR3 coding sequence is TGTGCCAGCTCCCAGTCGGGACAGGGCCGGACTGAAGCTTTCTTT. The chain recombines TRBV18 with TRBJ1-1; 9 bases are a match to TRBD1. The CDR3 loop spans 15 amino acids. The V gene's germline CDR1 is KGHSH and CDR2 LQKENI. J gave up 5 bases and V 6 bases, and 10 bases lay outside the gene matches.